This TCR beta chain was sequenced in a study of T cells in Graves' hyperthyroidism and ophthalmopathy. Study-level findings and limits: A model of 13 V-J features distinguished ophthalmopathy from stable hyperthyroidism.

RNA transcripts served as the template for amplifying TCR beta CDR3 regions. A set of HTBI primers served as the primers for a first-round RT-PCR of the TCR CDR3. TCRdb re-derived calls from the multiplex PCR reads in MiXCR, one entry per CDR3 protein. The table shows around 300,000 distinct CDR3 sequences, with around 14% occurring only once. Patients counted as stable if ophthalmopathy did not develop within 18 months. Reasons for excluding patients were uncontrolled infection, other autoimmune disease, pregnancy or lactation. As regards this clonotype: Its antigen is unknown.

The TCR sequence derives from a woman in her twenties or thirties with Graves' hyperthyroidism. The sample comprised blood.

CDR3 bases: TGTGCCAGCAGCCAAGGCGAGGGCACTGAAGCTTTCTTT. This sequence encodes CASSQGEGTEAFF. J is TRBJ1-1 and V is TRBV11-3; no definite D call. CDR1 is SGHNT and CDR2 is YENEEA in the germline V gene. The V end lost 5 bases, the J end lost 4 bases, and 11 bases lay between the germline ends. This CDR3 is 13 amino acids long.